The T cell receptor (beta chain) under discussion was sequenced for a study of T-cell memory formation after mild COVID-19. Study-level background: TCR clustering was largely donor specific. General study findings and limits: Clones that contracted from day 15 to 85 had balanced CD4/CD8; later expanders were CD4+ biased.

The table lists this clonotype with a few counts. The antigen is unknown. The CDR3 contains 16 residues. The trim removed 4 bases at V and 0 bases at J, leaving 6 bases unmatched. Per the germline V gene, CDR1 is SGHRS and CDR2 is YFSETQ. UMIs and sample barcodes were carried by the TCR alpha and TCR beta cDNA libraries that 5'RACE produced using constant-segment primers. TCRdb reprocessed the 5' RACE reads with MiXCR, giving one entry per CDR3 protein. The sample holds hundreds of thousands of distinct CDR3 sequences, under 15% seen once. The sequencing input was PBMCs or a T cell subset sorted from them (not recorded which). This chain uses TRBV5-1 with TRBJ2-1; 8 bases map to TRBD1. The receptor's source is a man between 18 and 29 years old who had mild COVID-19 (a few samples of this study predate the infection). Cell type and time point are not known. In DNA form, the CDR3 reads TGCGCCAGCAGCCCTTGGACAGGGAGCTCCTACAATGAGCAGTTCTTC. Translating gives CASSPWTGSSYNEQFF.